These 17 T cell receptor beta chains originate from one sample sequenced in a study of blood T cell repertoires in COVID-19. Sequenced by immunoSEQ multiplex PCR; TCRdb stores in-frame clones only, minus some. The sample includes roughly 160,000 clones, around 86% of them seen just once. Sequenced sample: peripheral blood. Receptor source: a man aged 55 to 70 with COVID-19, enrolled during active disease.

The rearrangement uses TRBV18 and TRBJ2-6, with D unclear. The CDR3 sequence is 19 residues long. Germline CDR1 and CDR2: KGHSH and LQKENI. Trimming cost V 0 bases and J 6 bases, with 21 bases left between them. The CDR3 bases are TGTGCCAGCTCACCACCTACCGCAAGAGTACTTCTTGAGGCCAACGTCCTGACTTTC. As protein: CASSPPTARVLLEANVLTF.

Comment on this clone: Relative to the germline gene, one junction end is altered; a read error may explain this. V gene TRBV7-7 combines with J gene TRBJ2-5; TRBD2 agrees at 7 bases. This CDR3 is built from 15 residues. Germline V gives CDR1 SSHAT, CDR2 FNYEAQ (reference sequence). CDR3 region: CASSLSPAGPETQYF. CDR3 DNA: TGTGCTAGCAGCTTATCCCCAGCGGGACCAGAGACCCAGTACTTC.

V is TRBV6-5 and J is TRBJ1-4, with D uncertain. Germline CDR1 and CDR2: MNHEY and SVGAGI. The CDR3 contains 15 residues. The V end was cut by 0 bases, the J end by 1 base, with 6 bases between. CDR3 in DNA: TGTGCCAGCAGTTACTCACGGGGAACTAATGAAAAACTGTTTTTT. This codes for CASSYSRGTNEKLFF.

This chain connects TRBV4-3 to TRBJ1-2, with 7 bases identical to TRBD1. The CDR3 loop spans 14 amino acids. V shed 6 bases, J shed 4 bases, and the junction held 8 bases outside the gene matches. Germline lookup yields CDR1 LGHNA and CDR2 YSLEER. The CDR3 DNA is TGCGCCAGCAGTCAAACACAGGGGATCTATGGCTACACCTTC. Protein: CASSQTQGIYGYTF.

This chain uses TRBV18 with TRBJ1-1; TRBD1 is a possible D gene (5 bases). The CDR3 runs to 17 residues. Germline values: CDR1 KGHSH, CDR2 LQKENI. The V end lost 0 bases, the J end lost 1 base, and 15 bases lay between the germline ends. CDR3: CASSPPGQLAGNTEAFF. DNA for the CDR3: TGTGCCAGCTCACCACCTGGACAACTCGCTGGGAACACTGAAGCTTTCTTT.

DNA for the CDR3: TGTGCCAGCAGCTTAGCTCTAGGAATCTCCTACGAGCAGTACTTC. Translating gives CASSLALGISYEQYF. The V gene is TRBV7-8, the J gene TRBJ2-7; D gene ambiguous. The V gene's germline CDR1 is SGHVS and CDR2 FQNEAQ. Trimming removed 0 bases from V and 0 bases from J, with 9 bases in between. The CDR3 is made up of 15 amino acids.

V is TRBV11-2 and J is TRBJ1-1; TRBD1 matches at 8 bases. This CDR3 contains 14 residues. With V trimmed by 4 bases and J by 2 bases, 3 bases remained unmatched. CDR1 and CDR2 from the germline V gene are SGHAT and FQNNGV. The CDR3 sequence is CASSSGQVNTEAFF. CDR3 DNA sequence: TGTGCCAGCAGCTCGGGACAGGTAAACACTGAAGCTTTCTTT.

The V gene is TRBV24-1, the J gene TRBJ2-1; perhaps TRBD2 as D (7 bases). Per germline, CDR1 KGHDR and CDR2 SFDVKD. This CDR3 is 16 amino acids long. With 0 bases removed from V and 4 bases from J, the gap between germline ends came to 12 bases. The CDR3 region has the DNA TGTGCCACCAGTGATTTGCGCGGGGGCGAATACAATGAGCAGTTCTTC. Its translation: CATSDLRGGEYNEQFF.

Written as DNA, the CDR3 is TGTGCCAGCAGCTTAGGACCGCGGGAGGGAAACACCATATATTTT. Protein sequence: CASSLGPREGNTIYF. This chain connects TRBV7-2 to TRBJ1-3; D unclear. The ends were cut back, 1 base at V and 4 bases at J, with 11 bases in the middle. The CDR3 consists of 15 residues. CDR1 and CDR2 (germline): SGHTA, FQGNSA.

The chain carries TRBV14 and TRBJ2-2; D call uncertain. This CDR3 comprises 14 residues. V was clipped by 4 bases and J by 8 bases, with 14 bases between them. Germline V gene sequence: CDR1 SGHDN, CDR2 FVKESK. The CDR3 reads CASSPAWSRGELFF. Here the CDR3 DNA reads TGTGCCAGCAGCCCAGCGTGGTCTAGGGGGGAGCTGTTTTTT.

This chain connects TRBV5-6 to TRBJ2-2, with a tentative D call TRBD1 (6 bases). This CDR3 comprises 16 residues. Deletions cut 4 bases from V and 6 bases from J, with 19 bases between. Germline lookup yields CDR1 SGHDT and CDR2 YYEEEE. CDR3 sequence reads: CASSLLGTLFSGELFF. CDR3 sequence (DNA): TGTGCCAGCAGCCTTTTGGGGACACTATTTTCCGGGGAGCTGTTTTTT.

CDR3: CASSIPTRRLGNSPLHF. DNA for the CDR3: TGTGCCAGTAGTATCCCTACCCGGCGACTGGGTAATTCACCCCTCCACTTT. V usage is TRBV19 and J usage is TRBJ1-6, with unresolved D. Germline V CDR1 and CDR2: LNHDA, SQIVND (reference sequence). The CDR3 spans 17 residues. The germline V and J ends were trimmed by 3 bases and 6 bases, with 18 bases remaining between them.

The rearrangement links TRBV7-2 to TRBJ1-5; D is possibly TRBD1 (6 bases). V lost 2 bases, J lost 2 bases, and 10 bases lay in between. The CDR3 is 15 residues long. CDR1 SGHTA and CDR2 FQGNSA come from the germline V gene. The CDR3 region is CASSLSRGGNQPQHF. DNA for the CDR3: TGTGCCAGCAGCTTAAGCAGGGGTGGCAATCAGCCCCAGCATTTT. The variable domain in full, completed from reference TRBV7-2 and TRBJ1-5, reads GAGVSQSPSNKVTEKGKDVELRCDPISGHTALYWYRQSLGQGLEFLIYFQGNSAPDKSGLPSDRFSAERTGGSVSTLTIQRTQQEDSAVYLCASSLSRGGNQPQHFGDGTRLSIL.

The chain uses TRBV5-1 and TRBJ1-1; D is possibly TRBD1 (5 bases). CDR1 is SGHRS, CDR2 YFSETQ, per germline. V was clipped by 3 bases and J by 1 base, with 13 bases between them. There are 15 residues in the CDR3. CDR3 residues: CASSSTGTENTEAFF. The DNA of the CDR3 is TGCGCCAGCAGCTCAACCGGGACTGAGAACACTGAAGCTTTCTTT.

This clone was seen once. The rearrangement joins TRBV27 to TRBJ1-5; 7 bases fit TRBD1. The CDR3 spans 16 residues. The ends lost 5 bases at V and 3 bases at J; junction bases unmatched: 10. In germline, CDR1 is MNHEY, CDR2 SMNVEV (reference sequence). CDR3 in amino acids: CASSAWTGALNQPQHF. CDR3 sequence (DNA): TGTGCCAGCAGTGCGTGGACAGGAGCCCTCAATCAGCCCCAGCATTTT.

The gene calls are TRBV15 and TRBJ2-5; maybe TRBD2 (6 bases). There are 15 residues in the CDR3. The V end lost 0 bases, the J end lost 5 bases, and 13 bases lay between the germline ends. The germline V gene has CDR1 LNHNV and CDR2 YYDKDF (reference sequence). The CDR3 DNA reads TGTGCCACCAGCAGAGATCCCACGGAGGGGGAGACCCAGTACTTC. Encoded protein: CATSRDPTEGETQYF.

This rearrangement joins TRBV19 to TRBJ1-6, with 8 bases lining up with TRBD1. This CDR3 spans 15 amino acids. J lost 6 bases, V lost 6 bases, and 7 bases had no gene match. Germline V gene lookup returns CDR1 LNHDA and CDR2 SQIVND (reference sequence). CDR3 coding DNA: TGTGCCAGTAGCGACACAGGGGGAGGTAATTCACCCCTCCACTTT. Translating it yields CASSDTGGGNSPLHF.